Listed here are 20 T cell receptor beta chains from one sample, sequenced in a study of T cell responses to AZD1222 COVID-19 vaccine. Repertoires were generated with immunoSEQ multiplex PCR, while TCRdb's copy carries only in-frame clones and drops some. The sample lists 75,000 to 80,000 clones; roughly 90% were seen once. The input for sequencing was peripheral blood, taken 28 days after the second AZD1222 dose. All receptors derive from an adult who received the AZD1222 COVID-19 vaccine.

This clone occurred once. The rearrangement uses TRBV6-5 and TRBJ1-5, with D perhaps matching TRBD1 (6 bases). The V and J ends lost 6 bases and 0 bases respectively, with 12 bases between them. This CDR3 comprises 15 residues. The V gene's germline CDR1 is MNHEY and CDR2 SVGAGI. Here the CDR3 reads CASSDRSHSNQPQHF. CDR3 nucleotides: TGTGCCAGCAGCGACAGGAGTCATAGCAATCAGCCCCAGCATTTT.

The chain uses TRBV5-1 and TRBJ2-7; maybe TRBD1 (5 bases). Germline V CDR1 and CDR2: SGHRS, YFSETQ. V shed 0 bases and J shed 5 bases, with 6 bases lying between them. The CDR3 runs to 12 residues. This chain's CDR3 is CASSLAGNEQYF. The CDR3 DNA reads as TGCGCCAGCAGCTTGGCAGGGAACGAGCAGTACTTC.

CDR3 nucleotides: TGTGCCAGTACCCCTCCTACAGGGACCTTTCGACCGTCTGACTATGGCTACACCTTC. Translated, it gives CASTPPTGTFRPSDYGYTF. The rearrangement joins TRBV19 to TRBJ1-2; TRBD1 might be the D (6 bases). The V gene lost 7 bases and the J gene lost 3 bases, with 30 bases spanning the gap. Germline V gene data show CDR1 as LNHDA and CDR2 as SQIVND (reference sequence). This CDR3 is 19 amino acids long.

This sequence joins TRBV5-5 and TRBJ1-3, with 11 positions matching TRBD1. The V gene end was trimmed by 3 bases and the J gene end by 1 base; junction bases not matched to a gene: 3. The CDR3 extends over 16 amino acids. The germline gives CDR1 SGHKS, CDR2 YYEKEE (reference sequence). CDR3 protein: CASSYGQGASGNTIYF. CDR3 in DNA: TGTGCCAGCAGCTATGGACAGGGGGCGTCTGGAAACACCATATATTTT.

The chain couples TRBV12-3 or TRBV12-4 to TRBJ2-5, with 7 bases identical to TRBD1. CDR3 size: 13 residues. Trimming cost V 4 bases and J 3 bases; bases outside gene matches: 2. Here the CDR3 DNA reads TGTGCCAGCAGTTGGGACAGAAAAGAGACCCAGTACTTC. This encodes CASSWDRKETQYF.

This chain connects TRBV10-3 to TRBJ1-5; D is ambiguous. V lost 4 bases to trimming and J lost 4 bases, with 5 bases between them. This CDR3 spans 12 amino acids. The V gene's germline CDR1 is ENHRY and CDR2 SYGVKD. CDR3 in DNA: TGTGCCATCAGTGGAGGAAATCAGCCCCAGCATTTT. Protein: CAISGGNQPQHF.

The V gene is TRBV5-1, the J gene TRBJ1-2, with TRBD1 matching 7 bases. The CDR3 has 13 amino acids. The germline CDR1 and CDR2 sequences are SGHRS and YFSETQ. V was clipped by 4 bases and J by 6 bases; unmatched bases: 6. The CDR3 coding sequence is TGCGCCAGCAGCCTACAGGGGTTGGATGGCTACACCTTC. Translated, it gives CASSLQGLDGYTF.

The CDR3 nucleotides are TGTGCCAGTATCAGGGTTGGAACTGAAGCTTTCTTT. Protein sequence: CASIRVGTEAFF. The chain is built from TRBV19 and TRBJ1-1; TRBD1 is a possible D gene (5 bases). Germline assignment: CDR1 LNHDA and CDR2 SQIVND (reference sequence). Trimming took off 7 bases at V and 5 bases at J, with 11 bases between the two ends. The CDR3 has 12 amino acids.

The V call is TRBV7-2, the J call TRBJ2-5, with 13 positions matching TRBD2. The V segment lost 5 bases and the J segment 9 bases; nucleotides outside the gene matches: 9. The CDR3 length is 15 residues. Germline V gives CDR1 SGHTA, CDR2 FQGNSA. The CDR3 here is CASSLTSGGASAQYF. In DNA, the CDR3 is TGTGCCAGCAGCCTAACTAGCGGGGGGGCCTCGGCCCAGTACTTC.

The rearrangement joins TRBV5-1 to TRBJ1-4; D gene uncertain. The CDR3 covers 14 residues. Between the trimmed V and J ends, which lost 0 bases and 0 bases, there was a span of 3 bases. The V gene's germline CDR1 is SGHRS and CDR2 YFSETQ. The CDR3 reads CASSLGATNEKLFF. The DNA of the CDR3 is TGCGCCAGCAGCTTGGGTGCAACTAATGAAAAACTGTTTTTT.

The V call is TRBV2, the J call TRBJ2-3; D perhaps matches TRBD2 (5 bases). V was cut by 2 bases and J by 4 bases, with 10 bases left in between. Looked up from germline, CDR1 is SNHLY and CDR2 is FYNNEI. The CDR3 length is 14 residues. The CDR3 reads CASSERGRADTQYF. CDR3 nucleotide sequence: TGTGCCAGCAGTGAACGGGGAAGGGCAGATACGCAGTATTTT. The complete variable domain, with remaining parts taken from reference TRBV2 and TRBJ2-3, reads EPEVTQTPSHQVTQMGQEVILRCVPISNHLYFYWYRQILGQKVEFLVSFYNNEISEKSEIFDDQFSVERPDGSNFTLKIRSTKLEDSAMYFCASSERGRADTQYFGPGTRLTVL.

This chain connects TRBV5-1 to TRBJ1-1; 7 bases map to TRBD1. Germline CDR1 and CDR2: SGHRS and YFSETQ. The J segment lost 4 bases and the V segment lost 2 bases, leaving 2 bases of the junction unmatched. The CDR3 runs 13 residues. CDR3 bases: TGCGCCAGCAGCTTAACAGGGGCCACTGAAGCTTTCTTT. Translation gives CASSLTGATEAFF.

This rearrangement joins TRBV7-2 to TRBJ2-5, with 7 bases lining up with TRBD1. Germline assignment: CDR1 SGHTA and CDR2 FQGNSA. The CDR3 extends over 15 amino acids. The junction had 6 bases not matched to a gene; V was cut back by 2 bases and J by 3 bases. The CDR3 sequence is CASSLRGLGKETQYF. The CDR3 DNA reads as TGTGCCAGCAGCTTAAGGGGGCTAGGGAAAGAGACCCAGTACTTC.

The rearrangement uses TRBV7-9 and TRBJ1-1, with TRBD1 matching 9 bases. Germline assignment: CDR1 SEHNR and CDR2 FQNEAQ (reference sequence). The CDR3 is made up of 14 amino acids. V shed 6 bases and J 6 bases; nucleotides not matched to a gene: 8. The CDR3 loop is CASSQPGQGSEAFF. The CDR3 region has the DNA TGTGCCAGCAGTCAACCGGGACAGGGCTCTGAAGCTTTCTTT.

This clone appeared once. The chain uses TRBV6-5 and TRBJ1-5, with D possibly being TRBD1 (6 bases). Trimming took 6 bases from V and 4 from J, leaving 10 bases between them. This CDR3 is built from 13 residues. Germline V gene lookup returns CDR1 MNHEY and CDR2 SVGAGI. CDR3 amino acids: CASRGGGNQPQHF. CDR3 nucleotides: TGTGCCAGCAGAGGGGGGGGAAATCAGCCCCAGCATTTT.

The V and J genes are TRBV7-8 and TRBJ1-1; D is unresolved. V dropped 1 base and J dropped 0 bases, with 6 bases sitting between them. The CDR3 spans 14 residues. CDR1 and CDR2 from the germline V gene are SGHVS and FQNEAQ. CDR3 in amino acids: CASSLGIMNTEAFF. CDR3 DNA sequence: TGTGCCAGCAGCTTAGGTATAATGAACACTGAAGCTTTCTTT.

The chain uses TRBV28 and TRBJ2-7; 7 nucleotides agree with TRBD1. This CDR3 region has 13 residues. Per the germline V gene, CDR1 is MDHEN and CDR2 is SYDVKM. The ends lost 3 bases at V and 6 bases at J; junction bases unmatched: 5. CDR3 sequence: CASSLMGQLEQYF. CDR3 sequence (DNA): TGTGCCAGCAGTTTGATGGGACAGCTCGAGCAGTACTTC.

The V call is TRBV7-8, the J call TRBJ1-1, with a weak D call TRBD1 (5 bases). The V gene's germline CDR1 is SGHVS and CDR2 FQNEAQ. The CDR3 length is 14 residues. Trimming took off 7 bases at V and 0 bases at J, with 12 bases between the two ends. CDR3: CASTHRTLNTEAFF. DNA for the CDR3: TGTGCCAGCACCCACAGGACTTTGAACACTGAAGCTTTCTTT. Using reference TRBV7-8 and TRBJ1-1 for the parts outside the CDR3, the full variable domain is GAGVSQSPRYKVAKRGQDVALRCDPISGHVSLFWYQQALGQGPEFLTYFQNEAQLDKSGLPSDRFFAERPEGSVSTLKIQRTQQEDSAVYLCASTHRTLNTEAFFGQGTRLTVV.

This clone was observed once. V and J are TRBV7-2 and TRBJ2-1, with TRBD1 matching 9 bases. With 5 bases clipped from V and 5 bases from J, the junction kept 7 bases outside the gene matches. The CDR3 sequence is 15 residues long. Germline CDR1 reads SGHTA; CDR2 reads FQGNSA. The CDR3 region has the DNA TGTGCCAGCAGCCCTCCGGGACAGGGAAACAATGAGCAGTTCTTC. Its protein is CASSPPGQGNNEQFF.

In this sample, this clone turned up once. V is TRBV28 and J is TRBJ1-2; TRBD1 matches at 7 bases. The junction had 5 bases not matched to a gene; V was cut back by 1 base and J by 0 bases. CDR3 length: 16 amino acids. Germline V gives CDR1 MDHEN, CDR2 SYDVKM. CDR3 in amino acids: CASSLFEQGTNYGYTF. DNA for the CDR3: TGTGCCAGCAGTTTATTTGAACAGGGGACTAACTATGGCTACACCTTC.